The T cell receptor (beta chain) described here comes from a study of shared clonotypes between healthy human individuals. About the study: Every donor yielded three CD4 naive, three CD4 memory, two CD8 naive and one CD8 memory plate. Findings of the study overall: Generally, naive subsets (rather than memory subsets) showed larger estimated richness.

Measured with immunoSEQ multiplex PCR; TCRdb has only the in-frame clones, and not every one. This repertoire shows roughly 2 million clones, approximately 95% found once; its top ten account for over 0.1%. This clone came up once. What it binds is unknown. The CDR3 covers 16 residues. Trimming cost V 0 bases and J 2 bases, with 13 bases left between them. Germline-derived CDR1 and CDR2 are KGHSH and LQKENI. The chain couples TRBV18 to TRBJ1-1; possible D gene TRBD1, 6 bases. Specimen: naive CD4+ T cells sorted from blood. Stated subset: CD45RA+ positively selected. The receptor comes from a man aged 18 to 35 in good health. The CDR3 DNA reads TGTGCCAGCTCACCACCCGGACAGCCCCCCAACACTGAAGCTTTCTTT. It specifies CASSPPGQPPNTEAFF.